These 15 T cell receptor beta chains were all obtained from the same sample, sequenced in a study of blood T cell repertoires in COVID-19 (dated by TCRdb to 2020 to 2021). The library was built by means of the immunoSEQ multiplex PCR assay. In TCRdb, the immuneACCESS table is reduced to in-frame sequences with V and J assigned. These tables do not hold every clone; where another copy was compared, an unresolved V gene accounts for under half, and the others remain unexplained. Here the sample has 310,000 or so clones; under 90% occur a single time. The ten largest make up roughly a tenth of the sample. Sequences were obtained from PBMCs or T cells enriched from blood (not recorded which). These receptors all come from a young woman who had recovered from COVID-19.

This clone was picked up a small number of times. The V gene is TRBV2, the J gene TRBJ2-7; the match to TRBD2 covers 10 bases. V trimming: 6 bases; J trimming: 3 bases; junction bases outside the gene matches: 8. This CDR3 is 15 amino acids long. CDR1 and CDR2 from the germline V gene are SNHLY and FYNNEI. In DNA, the CDR3 is TGTGCCAGCAGCAGTGGACTAGCGGAATACTACGAGCAGTACTTC. This codes for CASSSGLAEYYEQYF.

The J gene is TRBJ2-1, the V gene TRBV18; a weak D match, TRBD2 (6 bases). Germline CDR1 is KGHSH and CDR2 is LQKENI. The ends were cut back, 0 bases at V and 0 bases at J, with 15 bases in the middle. The CDR3 covers 18 residues. This chain's CDR3 is CASSPPQGAGPSYNEQFF. CDR3 sequence (DNA): TGTGCCAGCTCACCACCTCAGGGAGCGGGCCCCTCCTACAATGAGCAGTTCTTC.

The J gene is TRBJ2-3, the V gene TRBV24-1; 9 bases match TRBD1. Germline V gene data show CDR1 as KGHDR and CDR2 as SFDVKD. J gave up 2 bases and V 9 bases, and 5 bases lay outside the gene matches. The CDR3 contains 14 residues. CDR3 sequence (DNA): TGTGCCACCGGACAGGGGCTGTCCACAGATACGCAGTATTTT. It translates to CATGQGLSTDTQYF.

The V and J genes are TRBV12-3 or TRBV12-4 and TRBJ1-1; no clear D gene. This CDR3 region has 13 residues. The V and J ends lost 2 bases and 4 bases respectively, with 8 bases between them. The CDR3 DNA follows: TGTGCCAGCAGTTTATCCGGGGTCACTGAAGCTTTCTTT. Protein: CASSLSGVTEAFF.

This chain uses TRBV9 with TRBJ2-1; 7 bases agree with TRBD2. Germline V gene data show CDR1 as SGDLS and CDR2 as YYNGEE. V lost 8 bases and J lost 1; bases outside the gene matches: 12. The CDR3 has 16 amino acids. Here the CDR3 DNA reads TGTGCCAGTGGGGAAGGGACTACCACATCCTACAATGAGCAGTTCTTC. Its translation is CASGEGTTTSYNEQFF. Using reference TRBV9 and TRBJ2-1 for the parts outside the CDR3, the full variable domain is DSGVTQTPKHLITATGQRVTLRCSPRSGDLSVYWYQQSLDQGLQFLIQYYNGEERAKGNILERFSAQQFPDLHSELNLSSLELGDSALYFCASGEGTTTSYNEQFFGPGTRLTVL.

J is TRBJ1-1 and V is TRBV7-9; no firm D call. CDR3 size: 11 residues. V gave up 6 bases and J gave up 8 bases, with 10 bases separating them. In germline, CDR1 is SEHNR, CDR2 FQNEAQ (reference sequence). CDR3 DNA sequence: TGTGCCAGCAGGCTTACACGAGAAGCTTTCTTT. This codes for CASRLTREAFF.

This chain links TRBV5-7 with TRBJ1-4, with D maybe TRBD1 (6 bases). TRBV5-7 is treated as an ORF (open reading frame) with a function not yet certain. CDR3 length: 14 amino acids. V lost 2 bases and J 8 bases, leaving 13 bases between the germline ends. For the CDR3, the DNA is TGTGCCAGCAGCTTCAGGGGAAAGTGGGAAAAACTGTTTTTT. It codes for CASSFRGKWEKLFF.

The rearrangement links TRBV7-3 to TRBJ1-2; 7 nucleotides agree with TRBD1. The V gene's germline CDR1 is SGHTA and CDR2 FQGTGA. This CDR3 has 15 residues. Losses at the gene ends were 1 base for V and 3 bases for J; bases not matched to a gene: 5. The CDR3 loop reads CASSLSPGTDYGYTF. The CDR3 coding sequence is TGTGCCAGCAGCTTAAGTCCAGGGACAGACTATGGCTACACCTTC.

The chain has TRBV14 and TRBJ2-3; D might be TRBD2 (6 bases). Germline-derived CDR1 and CDR2 are SGHDN and FVKESK. V was clipped by 1 base and J by 3 bases, with 14 bases between them. This CDR3 is 16 amino acids long. CDR3 bases: TGTGCCAGCAGCCAAGTCGGGGGAGCGGTTACAGATACGCAGTATTTT. This encodes CASSQVGGAVTDTQYF. Combining the CDR3 with reference TRBV14 and TRBJ2-3 gives the whole variable domain EAGVTQFPSHSVIEKGQTVTLRCDPISGHDNLYWYRRVMGKEIKFLLHFVKESKQDESGMPNNRFLAERTGGTYSTLKVQPAELEDSGVYFCASSQVGGAVTDTQYFGPGTRLTVL.

This clone came up a few times. The rearrangement links TRBV27 to TRBJ1-1; D unresolved. This CDR3 spans 14 amino acids. Per germline, CDR1 MNHEY and CDR2 SMNVEV (reference sequence). Trimming removed 6 bases from V and 0 bases from J, with 11 bases in between. CDR3 sequence: CASSRTQLNTEAFF. The CDR3, as DNA: TGTGCCAGCAGCAGGACTCAGTTGAACACTGAAGCTTTCTTT.

The rearrangement joins TRBV24-1 to TRBJ2-3; perhaps TRBD2 as D (5 bases). Germline assignment: CDR1 KGHDR and CDR2 SFDVKD. The CDR3 spans 14 residues. Trimming stripped 9 bases from V and 6 bases from J, with 18 bases between. The CDR3 loop reads CATLMTGTFDTQYF. In DNA form, the CDR3 reads TGTGCCACCCTAATGACGGGAACCTTCGATACGCAGTATTTT.

The chain links TRBV13 to TRBJ2-7, with 9 bases identical to TRBD1. The J segment lost 6 bases and the V segment lost 5 bases, leaving 11 bases of the junction unmatched. Germline values: CDR1 PRHDT, CDR2 FYEKMQ (reference sequence). The CDR3 covers 15 residues. The DNA for the CDR3 is TGTGCCAGCAGCCTGGGGGGGACAGGGCGGGTCGAGCAGTACTTC. Translating gives CASSLGGTGRVEQYF.

The genes are TRBV2 and TRBJ2-7; D might be TRBD2 (6 bases). Germline-derived CDR1 and CDR2 are SNHLY and FYNNEI. This CDR3 has 15 residues. Trimming removed 5 bases at V and 2 bases at J, with 16 bases between. Here the CDR3 DNA reads TGTGCCAGCAGTCGGCGGGACCACCTAACCTACGAGCAGTACTTC. Protein sequence: CASSRRDHLTYEQYF.

The chain is built from TRBV5-1 and TRBJ2-2; D unresolved. The CDR3 runs to 16 residues. Germline V lookup: CDR1 SGHRS, CDR2 YFSETQ. V gave up 0 bases and J gave up 4 bases, with 13 bases separating them. CDR3 DNA sequence: TGCGCCAGCAGCTTGGATGGTAGGAGTTTCACCGGGGAGCTGTTTTTT. The encoded protein is CASSLDGRSFTGELFF.

This clone has just a few counts. The chain links TRBV19 to TRBJ1-2; 8 bases line up with TRBD1. The ends lost 10 bases at V and 2 bases at J; junction bases unmatched: 6. Germline CDR1 and CDR2: LNHDA and SQIVND (reference sequence). The CDR3 totals 13 residues. The CDR3, as DNA: TGTGCCACCACGACAGGGGTGAACTATGGCTACACCTTC. Residues: CATTTGVNYGYTF.